This T cell receptor beta chain was found in a study of blood T cell repertoires in COVID-19. Turning to the study itself: Spain, Italy and the United States supplied samples that represented acute and convalescent COVID-19. T cells, B-cell-depleted T cells, or PBMCs provided the cDNA or gDNA that served as material.

CDR3 length: 17 amino acids. With 1 base removed from V and 2 bases from J, the gap between germline ends came to 15 bases. Germline V gene lookup returns CDR1 MGHRA and CDR2 YSYEKL. Some clones are missing from TCRdb's copy, which holds only in-frame ones; the method was immunoSEQ multiplex PCR. The sample includes around 32,000 clones, around 90% of them seen just once. Sequenced sample: peripheral blood. The chain joins TRBV4-1 to TRBJ2-1; D perhaps matches TRBD2 (6 bases). The source of this sequence is a man aged 65 to 79 with active or convalescent COVID-19. DNA of the CDR3: TGCGCCAGCAGCCAAGCGTTGACTAGGACCGCCTACAATGAGCAGTTCTTC. Translating it yields CASSQALTRTAYNEQFF.